The clone carrying this TCR beta chain was observed a few times. Its antigen is unknown. The source of the sample is a study of human T cells and chemical hapten exposure. Study information: Each patient's scalp received weekly diphenylcyclopropenone throughout the approximately 25-week study. Study observations and caveats: Relative to controls, expanded TCRs formed significantly more large CDR3 similarity clusters.

Individual cDNA molecules received unique molecular identifiers in the library. MiXCR was run by TCRdb on the RACE reads, yielding one entry per CDR3 protein. The repertoire holds some 70,000 distinct CDR3 sequences, with 10% to 13% as singletons. Time point of the sample: patch test 2, 6 weeks after DPC sensitization. Treatment denoted: therapeutic diphenylcyclopropenone sensitization with weekly scalp DPC. Donors were 18 to 70-year-old alopecia patients suitable for DPC. CDR3 length: 14 amino acids. With 3 bases clipped from V and 4 bases from J, the junction kept 1 base outside the gene matches. Per the germline V gene, CDR1 is SGDLS and CDR2 is YYNGEE.

The J gene is TRBJ1-2, the V gene TRBV9; 12 nucleotides align to TRBD1. The sequence was obtained from a woman aged 50 to 60 with alopecia areata. Some clones in this sample may be carry-over from other donors' samples. The source material was whole blood, sampled in connection with sensitization to the hapten diphenylcyclopropenone (DPC). The CDR3: CASSAGQGAYGYTF. CDR3 DNA: TGTGCCAGCAGCGCGGGACAGGGGGCCTATGGCTACACCTTC.